This TCR beta chain was captured in a study of shared clonotypes between healthy human individuals. Looking at the study overall: Per-donor plates numbered three CD4 naive, three CD4 memory, two CD8 naive and one CD8 memory.

Repertoires were generated with immunoSEQ multiplex PCR, while TCRdb's copy carries only in-frame clones and drops some. The table has approximately 2.1 million clones, roughly 93% seen once. Germline CDR1 reads SNHLY; CDR2 reads FYNNEI. Trimming took off 1 base at V and 4 bases at J, with 8 bases between the two ends. The CDR3 totals 14 residues. Partitioning of CD4+ cells yielded a CD45RA+ naive subset and a CD45RA-negative memory subset. This rearrangement joins TRBV2 to TRBJ1-3; no reliable D call. The sequence was collected from a man younger than 35 in good health. Some clones in this sample may be carry-over from other donors' samples. The sample taken for sequencing was naive CD4+ T cells from PBMCs. Subset in this sample: CD45RA+ positively selected. The CDR3 here is CASSEDLGGNTIYF. The CDR3 DNA reads as TGTGCCAGCAGTGAAGACTTGGGGGGAAACACCATATATTTT.